The count of the clone carrying this TCR beta chain is one. Its antigen is as yet unknown. Other DNA sequences of this sample code for an identical CDR3. This sample is part of a study of shared clonotypes between healthy human individuals. In germline, CDR1 is SGDLS, CDR2 YYNGEE. V shed 3 bases and J 2 bases; nucleotides not matched to a gene: 4. CDR3 length: 16 amino acids. Sequenced by immunoSEQ multiplex PCR; TCRdb stores in-frame clones only, minus some. The repertoire holds roughly 2.4 million clones, approximately 95% seen once, with 0.1% to 0.15% in the top ten. Study results and limitations: Richness estimates generally favored naive over memory subsets. Across a handful of donors, naive CD4 shared 5% to 6.5%, naive CD8 around 4%, memory CD4 2.3%, memory CD8 about 0.4%.

The specimen was naive CD4+ T cells sorted from blood. As for subset: CD45RA+ positively selected. The V call is TRBV9, the J call TRBJ2-5, with 13 nucleotides matching TRBD2. This clonotype originated in a man between 18 and 35 years old in good health. The CDR3 loop is CASSAGLAGTQETQYF. The DNA for the CDR3 is TGTGCCAGCAGCGCGGGACTAGCGGGGACACAAGAGACCCAGTACTTC.